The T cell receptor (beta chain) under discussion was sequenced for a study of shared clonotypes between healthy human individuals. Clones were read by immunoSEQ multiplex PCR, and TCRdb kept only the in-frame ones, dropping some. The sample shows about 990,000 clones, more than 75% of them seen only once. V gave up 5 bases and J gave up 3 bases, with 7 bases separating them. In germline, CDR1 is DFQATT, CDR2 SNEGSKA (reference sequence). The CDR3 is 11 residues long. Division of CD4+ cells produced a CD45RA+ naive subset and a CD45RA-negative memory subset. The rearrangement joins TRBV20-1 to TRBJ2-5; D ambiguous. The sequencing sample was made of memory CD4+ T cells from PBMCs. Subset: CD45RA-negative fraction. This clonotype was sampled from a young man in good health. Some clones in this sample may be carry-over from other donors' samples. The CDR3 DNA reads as TGCAGTGCTCTTGTGAAAGAGACCCAGTACTTC. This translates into CSALVKETQYF.